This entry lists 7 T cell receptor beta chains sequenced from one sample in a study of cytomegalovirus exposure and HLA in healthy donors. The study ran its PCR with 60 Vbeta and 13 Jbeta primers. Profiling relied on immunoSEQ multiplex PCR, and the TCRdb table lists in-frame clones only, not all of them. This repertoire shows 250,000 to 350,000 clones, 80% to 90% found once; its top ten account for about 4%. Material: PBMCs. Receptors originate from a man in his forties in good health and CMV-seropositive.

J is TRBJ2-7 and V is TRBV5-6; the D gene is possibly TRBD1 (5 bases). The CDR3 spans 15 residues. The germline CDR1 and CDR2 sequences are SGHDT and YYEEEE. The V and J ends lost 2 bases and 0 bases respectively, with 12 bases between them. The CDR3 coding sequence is TGTGCCAGCAGCTTTAGGGGCGTGAGCTCCTACGAGCAGTACTTC. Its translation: CASSFRGVSSYEQYF. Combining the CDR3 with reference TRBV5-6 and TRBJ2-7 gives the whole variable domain DAGVTQSPTHLIKTRGQQVTLRCSPKSGHDTVSWYQQALGQGPQFIFQYYEEEERQRGNFPDRFSGHQFPNYSSELNVNALLLGDSALYLCASSFRGVSSYEQYFGPGTRLTVT.

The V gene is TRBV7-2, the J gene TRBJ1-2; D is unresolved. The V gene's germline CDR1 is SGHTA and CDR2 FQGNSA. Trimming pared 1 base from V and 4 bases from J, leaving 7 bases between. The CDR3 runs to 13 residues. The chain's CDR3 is CASSLGRGYGYTF. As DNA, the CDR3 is TGTGCCAGCAGCTTAGGTCGGGGCTATGGCTACACCTTC. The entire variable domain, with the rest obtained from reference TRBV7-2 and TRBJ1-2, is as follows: GAGVSQSPSNKVTEKGKDVELRCDPISGHTALYWYRQSLGQGLEFLIYFQGNSAPDKSGLPSDRFSAERTGGSVSTLTIQRTQQEDSAVYLCASSLGRGYGYTFGSGTRLTVV.

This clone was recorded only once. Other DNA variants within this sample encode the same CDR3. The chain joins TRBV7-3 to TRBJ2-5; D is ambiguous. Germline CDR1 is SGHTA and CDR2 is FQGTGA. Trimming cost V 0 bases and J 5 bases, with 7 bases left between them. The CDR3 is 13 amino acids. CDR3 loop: CASSLTLQETQYF. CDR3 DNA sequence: TGTGCCAGCAGCTTAACGTTGCAGGAGACCCAGTACTTC.

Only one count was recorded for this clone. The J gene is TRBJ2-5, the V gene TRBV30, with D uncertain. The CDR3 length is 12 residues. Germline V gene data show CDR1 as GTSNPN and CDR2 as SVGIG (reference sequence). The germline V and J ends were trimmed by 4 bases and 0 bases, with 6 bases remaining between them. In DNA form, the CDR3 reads TGTGCCTGGAAGCAAGACCAAGAGACCCAGTACTTC. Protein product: CAWKQDQETQYF.

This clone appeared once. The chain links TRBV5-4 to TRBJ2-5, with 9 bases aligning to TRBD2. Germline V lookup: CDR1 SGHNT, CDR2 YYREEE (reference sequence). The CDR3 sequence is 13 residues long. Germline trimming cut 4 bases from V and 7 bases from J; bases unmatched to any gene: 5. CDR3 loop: CASSVSGSGTQYF. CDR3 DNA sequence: TGTGCCAGCAGCGTTAGCGGGAGCGGGACCCAGTACTTC.

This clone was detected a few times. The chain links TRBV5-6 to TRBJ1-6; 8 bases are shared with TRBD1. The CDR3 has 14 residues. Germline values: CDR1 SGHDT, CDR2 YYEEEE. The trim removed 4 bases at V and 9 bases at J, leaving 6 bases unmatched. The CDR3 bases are TGTGCCAGCAGCACGAGGACAGGGCGTTCACCCCTCCACTTT. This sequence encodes CASSTRTGRSPLHF.

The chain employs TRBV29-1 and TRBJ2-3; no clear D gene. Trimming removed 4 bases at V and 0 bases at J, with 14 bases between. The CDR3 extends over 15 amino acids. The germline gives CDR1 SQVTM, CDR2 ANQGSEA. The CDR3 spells CSVAFDFTSTDTQYF. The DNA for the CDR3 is TGCAGCGTTGCGTTCGATTTTACTAGCACAGATACGCAGTATTTT.